The source of this TCR beta chain is a study of response to subunit inactivated influenza vaccine. TCRdb re-analysed the RT-PCR reads in MiXCR, keeping a single row per CDR3 protein. The sample records approximately 160,000 distinct CDR3 sequences, roughly a tenth being singletons. The study, taken as a whole, reports: Authors suggested each seasonal influenza vaccination recruits few new T cells.

This CDR3 is 16 amino acids long. V was shortened by 3 bases and J by 6 bases, with 18 bases between the two germline ends. The germline V gene encodes CDR1 MDHEN and CDR2 SYDVKM. About this clonotype: What it recognizes is unknown.

The V call is TRBV28, the J call TRBJ1-5; D is undetermined. The input for sequencing was CD8+ T cells sorted from PBMCs, taken 23 to 25 months after vaccination. The TCR was taken from a man aged 50-75 years who received an inactivated influenza vaccine. In DNA, the CDR3 is TGTGCCAGCAGTTTTGGAGCGGTGGTATCGTTTCAGCCCCAGCATTTT. Translation: CASSFGAVVSFQPQHF. Complete variable domain (other parts from reference TRBV28 and TRBJ1-5): DVKVTQSSRYLVKRTGEKVFLECVQDMDHENMFWYRQDPGLGLRLIYFSYDVKMKEKGDIPEGYSVSREKKERFSLILESASTNQTSMYLCASSFGAVVSFQPQHFGDGTRLSIL.